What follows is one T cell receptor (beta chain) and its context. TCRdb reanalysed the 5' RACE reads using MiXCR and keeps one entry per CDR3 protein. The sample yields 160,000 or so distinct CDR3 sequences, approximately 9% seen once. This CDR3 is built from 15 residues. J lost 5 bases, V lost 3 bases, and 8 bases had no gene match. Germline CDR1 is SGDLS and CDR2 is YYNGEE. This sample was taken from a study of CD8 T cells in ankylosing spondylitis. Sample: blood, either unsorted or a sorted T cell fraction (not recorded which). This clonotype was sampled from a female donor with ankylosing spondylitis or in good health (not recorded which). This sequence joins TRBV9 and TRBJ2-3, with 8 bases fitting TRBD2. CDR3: CASSEERGSQDTQYF. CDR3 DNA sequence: TGTGCCAGCAGCGAAGAGCGGGGGTCTCAAGATACGCAGTATTTT.